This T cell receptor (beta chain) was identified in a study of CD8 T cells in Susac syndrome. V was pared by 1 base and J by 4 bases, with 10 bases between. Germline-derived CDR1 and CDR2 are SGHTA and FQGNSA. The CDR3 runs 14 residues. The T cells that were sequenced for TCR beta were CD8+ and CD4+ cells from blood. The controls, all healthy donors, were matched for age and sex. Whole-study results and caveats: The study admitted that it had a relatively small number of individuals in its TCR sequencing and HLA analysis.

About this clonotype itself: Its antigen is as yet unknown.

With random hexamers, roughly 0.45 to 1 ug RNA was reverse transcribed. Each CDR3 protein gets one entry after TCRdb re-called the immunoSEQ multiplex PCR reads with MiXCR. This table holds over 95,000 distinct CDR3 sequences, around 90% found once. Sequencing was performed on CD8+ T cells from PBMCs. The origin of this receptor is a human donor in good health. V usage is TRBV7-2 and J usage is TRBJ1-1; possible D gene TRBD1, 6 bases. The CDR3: CASSLVQGTTEAFF. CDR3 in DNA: TGTGCCAGCAGCTTAGTACAGGGAACCACTGAAGCTTTCTTT.